This T cell receptor (beta chain) was profiled in a study of blood T cell repertoires in COVID-19. Whole-study context: Collection of acute and convalescent COVID-19 samples took place in the United States, Italy and Spain. From T cells, B-cell-depleted T cells, or PBMCs came the material, which was cDNA or gDNA.

Original data processing: Using reference gene primer amplification, nucleated cell counts were estimated. Libraries were prepared by immunoSEQ multiplex PCR; TCRdb keeps only in-frame clonotypes and omits some of them. D and trimming come from the DNA, and the V and J calls and clone size come from that table. The repertoire consists of 130,000 or so clones, with about three quarters occurring once and the leading ten covering about 2.2%. V was clipped by 4 bases and J by 5 bases; unmatched bases: 9. Germline V gene sequence: CDR1 SGHTA, CDR2 FQGNSA. CDR3 length: 16 residues. Sequencing input: peripheral blood. The receptor was derived from a woman in her 70s with acute or convalescent COVID-19. J is TRBJ2-2 and V is TRBV7-2; the match to TRBD1 covers 8 bases. This chain's CDR3 is CASSSRQGSSTGELFF. Here the CDR3 DNA reads TGTGCCAGCAGCTCCCGACAGGGGTCCTCAACCGGGGAGCTGTTTTTT. Variable domain in full (rest from reference TRBV7-2 and TRBJ2-2): GAGVSQSPSNKVTEKGKDVELRCDPISGHTALYWYRQSLGQGLEFLIYFQGNSAPDKSGLPSDRFSAERTGGSVSTLTIQRTQQEDSAVYLCASSSRQGSSTGELFFGEGSRLTVL.